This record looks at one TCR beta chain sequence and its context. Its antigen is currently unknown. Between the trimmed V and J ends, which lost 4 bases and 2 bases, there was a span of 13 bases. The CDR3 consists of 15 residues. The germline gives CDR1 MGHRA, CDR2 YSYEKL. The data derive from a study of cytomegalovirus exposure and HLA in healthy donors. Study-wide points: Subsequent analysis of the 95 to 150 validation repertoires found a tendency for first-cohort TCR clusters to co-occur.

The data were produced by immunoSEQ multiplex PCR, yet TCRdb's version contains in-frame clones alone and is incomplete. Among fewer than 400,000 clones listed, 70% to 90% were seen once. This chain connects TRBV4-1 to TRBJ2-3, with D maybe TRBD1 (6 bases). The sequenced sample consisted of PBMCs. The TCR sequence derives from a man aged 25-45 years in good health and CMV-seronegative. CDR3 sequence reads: CASSLGAGNTDTQYF. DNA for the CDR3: TGCGCCAGCAGCCTGGGGGCAGGGAACACAGATACGCAGTATTTT.